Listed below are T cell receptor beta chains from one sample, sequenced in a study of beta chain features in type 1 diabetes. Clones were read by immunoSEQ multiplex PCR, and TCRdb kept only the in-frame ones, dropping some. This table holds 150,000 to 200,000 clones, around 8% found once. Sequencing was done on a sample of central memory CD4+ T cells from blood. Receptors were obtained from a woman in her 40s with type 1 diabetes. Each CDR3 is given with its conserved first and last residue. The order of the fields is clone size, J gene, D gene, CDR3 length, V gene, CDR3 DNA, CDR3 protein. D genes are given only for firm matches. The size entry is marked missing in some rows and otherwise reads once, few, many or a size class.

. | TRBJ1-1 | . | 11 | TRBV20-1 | TGCAGTGCTAGACTGCGCACTGAAGCTTTCTTT | CSARLRTEAFF
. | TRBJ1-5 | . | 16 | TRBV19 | TGTGCCAGTAGTCCAAGGACTCGTGGGAGCAATCAGCCCCAGCATTTT | CASSPRTRGSNQPQHF
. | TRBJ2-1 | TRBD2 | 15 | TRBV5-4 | TGTGCCAGCAGCGAAACTAGCGGGGGCTACAATGAGCAGTTCTTC | CASSETSGGYNEQFF
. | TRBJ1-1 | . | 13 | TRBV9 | TGTGCCAGCAGCGTAATTTCAGGGGCTTTGGCTTTCTTT | CASSVISGALAFF
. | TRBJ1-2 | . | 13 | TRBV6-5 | TGTGCCAGCAGTTACGACAGTAACTATGGCTACACCTTC | CASSYDSNYGYTF
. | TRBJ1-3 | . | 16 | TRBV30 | TGTGCCTGGAGTTCTACGGGGTCGGCCAACCAAAACACCATATATTTT | CAWSSTGSANQNTIYF
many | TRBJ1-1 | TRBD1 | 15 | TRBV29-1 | TGCAGCGTCCTATCCCGACAGGGGAAGAACACTGAAGCTTTCTTT | CSVLSRQGKNTEAFF
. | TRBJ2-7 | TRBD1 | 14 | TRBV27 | TGTGCCAGCAGAGGGACAGGTACCACCTACGAGCAGTACTTC | CASRGTGTTYEQYF
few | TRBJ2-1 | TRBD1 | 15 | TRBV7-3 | TGTGCCAGCAGCCCCCCCGGGACAGACTACAATGAGCAGTTCTTC | CASSPPGTDYNEQFF
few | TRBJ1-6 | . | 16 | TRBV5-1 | TGCGCCAGCAGGGCAGTCGGGGGAGGAACTTCTTCACCCCTCCACTTT | CASRAVGGGTSSPLHF
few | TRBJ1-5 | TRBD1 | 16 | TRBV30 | TGTGCCTGGAGTTCTCGACAGGGTGATAGCAATCAGCCCCAGCATTTT | CAWSSRQGDSNQPQHF
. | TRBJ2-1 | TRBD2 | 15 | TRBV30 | TGTGCCTGGAGTGGAATTAGCGGGACGGGCAATGAGCAGTTCTTC | CAWSGISGTGNEQFF
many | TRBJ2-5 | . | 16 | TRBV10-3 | TGTGCCATCAGTGAGACTAGACAGGCGAACCAAGAGACCCAGTACTTC | CAISETRQANQETQYF
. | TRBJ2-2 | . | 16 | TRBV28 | . | CASSTSDRGYTGELFF
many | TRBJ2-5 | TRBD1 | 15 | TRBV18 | TGTGCCAGCTCACCACGTGCAGGGGGCATCGAGACCCAGTACTTC | CASSPRAGGIETQYF
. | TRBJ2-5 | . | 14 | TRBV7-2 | TGTGCCAGCAGCCCCCCAGGGCCTCTAAAGACCCAGTACTTC | CASSPPGPLKTQYF
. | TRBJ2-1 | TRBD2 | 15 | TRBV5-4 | TGTGCCAGCAGCTCCCGCTCCCGGACTAGCGGGAGGTCGTTCTTC | CASSSRSRTSGRSFF
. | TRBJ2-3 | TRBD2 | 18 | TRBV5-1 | TGCGCCAGCAGCTTGGGACTAGCGGGAGGTTTCAGCACAGATACGCAGTATTTT | CASSLGLAGGFSTDTQYF
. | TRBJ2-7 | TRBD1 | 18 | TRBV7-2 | TGTGCCAGCAGCTTCTCCGGGACAGGGGGCTTGGGGTCCTACGAGCAGTACTTC | CASSFSGTGGLGSYEQYF
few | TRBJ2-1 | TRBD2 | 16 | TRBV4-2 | TGTGCCAGCAGCCCGGGACTAGCGGGGGATTACAATGAGCAGTTCTTC | CASSPGLAGDYNEQFF
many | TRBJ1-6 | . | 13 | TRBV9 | TGTGCCAGCAGCCCCTTAGGGGGATCACCCCTCCACTTT | CASSPLGGSPLHF
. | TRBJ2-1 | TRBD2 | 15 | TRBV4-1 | TGCGCCAGCAGCCAAGGGCGGGGGGGCTTAAATGAGCAGTTCTTC | CASSQGRGGLNEQFF
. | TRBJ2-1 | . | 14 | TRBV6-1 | TGTGCCAGCAGTGAAATCAGCGGATACAATGAGCAGTTCTTC | CASSEISGYNEQFF
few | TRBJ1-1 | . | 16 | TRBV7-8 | TGTGCCAGCAGCTTTCCCCGGGACTCAGCGAACACTGAAGCTTTCTTT | CASSFPRDSANTEAFF
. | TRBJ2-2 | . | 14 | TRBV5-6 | TGTGCCAGCAGCCGGCGGCAGTTCACCGGGGAGCTGTTTTTT | CASSRRQFTGELFF
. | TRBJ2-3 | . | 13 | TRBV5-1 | TGCGCCAGCAGCTTGGATAGCATAGATACGCAGTATTTT | CASSLDSIDTQYF
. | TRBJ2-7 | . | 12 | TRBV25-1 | TGTGCCAGCGCCCGGTCCTCCTACGAGCAGTACTTC | CASARSSYEQYF
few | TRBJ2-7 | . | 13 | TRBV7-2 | TGTGCCAGCAGCTTACTGGCTAGCTACGAGCAGTACTTC | CASSLLASYEQYF
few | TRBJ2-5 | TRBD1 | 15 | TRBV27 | TGTGCCAGTTCGACAGGGCCTACACCTAGGGAGACCCAGTACTTC | CASSTGPTPRETQYF
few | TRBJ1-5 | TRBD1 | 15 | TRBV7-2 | TGTGCCAGCAGCCGTGACAGGGTTAGCAATCAGCCCCAGCATTTT | CASSRDRVSNQPQHF
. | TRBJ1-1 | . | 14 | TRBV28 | TGTGCCAGCAGTTTATCGGGGTTATGGACTGAAGCTTTCTTT | CASSLSGLWTEAFF
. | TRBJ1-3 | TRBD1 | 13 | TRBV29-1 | TGCAGCGTCCAGGGGGCGTCGGGAAACACCATATATTTT | CSVQGASGNTIYF
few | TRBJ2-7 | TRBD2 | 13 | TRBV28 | TGTGCCAGCAGCCCCCCTAGCGGGAGGGAGCAGTACTTC | CASSPPSGREQYF
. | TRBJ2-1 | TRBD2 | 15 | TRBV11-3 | TGTGCCAGCTCGCGAGCGGGGTTTCTCTACAATGAGCAGTTCTTC | CASSRAGFLYNEQFF
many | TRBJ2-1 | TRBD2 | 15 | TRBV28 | TGTGCCAGCAGTTTAACTAGCGACGCTTACAATGAGCAGTTCTTC | CASSLTSDAYNEQFF
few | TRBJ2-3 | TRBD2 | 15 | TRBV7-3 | TGTGCCAGCAGCTTAATAGCGGGGGGAGGAGATACGCAGTATTTT | CASSLIAGGGDTQYF
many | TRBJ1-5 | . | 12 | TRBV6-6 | TGTGCCAGCAGTCGTCCCAATCAGCCCCAGCATTTT | CASSRPNQPQHF
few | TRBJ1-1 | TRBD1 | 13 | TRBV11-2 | TGTGCCAGCAGTCGCGGACAGGGAATAGAAGCTTTCTTT | CASSRGQGIEAFF
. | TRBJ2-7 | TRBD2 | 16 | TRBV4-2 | TGTGCCAGCAGCCAAAACGGGGGGGGTCCCGGCTACGAGCAGTACTTC | CASSQNGGGPGYEQYF
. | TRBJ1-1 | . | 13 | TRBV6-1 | TGTGCCAGCTACAGGGCGAGCAACACTGAAGCTTTCTTT | CASYRASNTEAFF
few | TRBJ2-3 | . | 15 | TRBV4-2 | TGTGCCAGCAGCCAAGTCCTACAGGGCGCAGATACGCAGTATTTT | CASSQVLQGADTQYF
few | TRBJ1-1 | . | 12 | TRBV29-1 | TGCAGCGTTGAGCAGGGGTCCACTGAAGCTTTCTTT | CSVEQGSTEAFF
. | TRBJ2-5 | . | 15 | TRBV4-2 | TGTGCCAGCAGCCAAGATCCTAGCAGGGGAGAGACCCAGTACTTC | CASSQDPSRGETQYF
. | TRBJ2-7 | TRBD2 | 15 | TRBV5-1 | TGCGCCAGCAGCCTAAGGCTAGCGGGAGGGCAGGAGCAGTACTTC | CASSLRLAGGQEQYF
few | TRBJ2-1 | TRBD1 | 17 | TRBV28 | TGTGCCAGCAGTCCCACGGCAGGGGGCCCCTATGACAATGAGCAGTTCTTC | CASSPTAGGPYDNEQFF
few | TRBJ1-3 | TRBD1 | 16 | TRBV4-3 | TGCGCCAGCAGCCTGGGACAGAGCAACTCTGGAAACACCATATATTTT | CASSLGQSNSGNTIYF
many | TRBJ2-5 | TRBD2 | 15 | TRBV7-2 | TGTGCCAGCAGCATCATAGCGGGAGGTCGGGAGACCCAGTACTTC | CASSIIAGGRETQYF
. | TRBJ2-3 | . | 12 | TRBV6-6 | TGTGCCAGCAGTACCAGGACAGATACGCAGTATTTT | CASSTRTDTQYF
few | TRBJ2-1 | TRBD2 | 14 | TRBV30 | TGTGCCTGGAGTGGACTAGCGGAGGACAATGAGCAGTTCTTC | CAWSGLAEDNEQFF
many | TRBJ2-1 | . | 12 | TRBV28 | TGTGCCAGCAGTTCTAGCGATACTGAGCAGTTCTTC | CASSSSDTEQFF
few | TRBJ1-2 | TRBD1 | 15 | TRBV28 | TGTGCCAGCAGTTCGGGGACAGGATCCTACTATGGCTACACCTTC | CASSSGTGSYYGYTF
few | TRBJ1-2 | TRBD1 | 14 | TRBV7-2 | TGTGCCAGCAGCTTCCGGGACAGGGGATTGGGCTACACCTTC | CASSFRDRGLGYTF
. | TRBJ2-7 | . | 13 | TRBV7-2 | TGTGCCAGCAGCTTAGGTTACAGATACGAGCAGTACTTC | CASSLGYRYEQYF
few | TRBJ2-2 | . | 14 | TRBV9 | TGTGCCAGCAGCGTAACAGGGTACACCGGGGAGCTGTTTTTT | CASSVTGYTGELFF
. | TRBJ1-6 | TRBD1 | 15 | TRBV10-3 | TGTGCCACCCTGGGACAGGGAAGGGGGAATTCACCCCTCCACTTT | CATLGQGRGNSPLHF
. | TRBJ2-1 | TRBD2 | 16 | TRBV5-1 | TGCGCCAGCAGCTTGGGGGGCGGGAGTAACTACAATGAGCAGTTCTTC | CASSLGGGSNYNEQFF
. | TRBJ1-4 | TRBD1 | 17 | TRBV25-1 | TGTGCCAGCAGTGAATACCTAGGGGGCCGGACTAATGAAAAACTGTTTTTT | CASSEYLGGRTNEKLFF
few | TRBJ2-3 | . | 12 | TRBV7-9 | TGTGCCAGCAGCCCAACACCAGATACGCAGTATTTT | CASSPTPDTQYF